Presented here are 16 T cell receptor beta chains from one specimen sequenced in a study of neurological immune-mediated disorders. One entry per CDR3 protein results from TCRdb running MiXCR on the 5' RACE reads. The sample records tens of thousands of distinct CDR3 sequences, roughly 3.5% being singletons. The source material was PBMCs. Receptors were obtained from a woman aged 45-65 years with multiple sclerosis.

In regard to this clonotype: This may be a read error, as it is one base from a much larger clone. The chain couples TRBV7-9 to TRBJ1-2; no reliable D call. This CDR3 spans 15 amino acids. V lost 9 bases to trimming and J lost 3 bases, with 20 bases between them. Germline V gives CDR1 SEHNR, CDR2 FQNEAQ (reference sequence). CDR3: CARTLRPARDYGYTF. The CDR3, as DNA: TGTGCCAGGACCCTCCGCCCAGCGAGGGACTATGGCTACACCTTC.

This clonotype was seen repeatedly, ten times or more. This chain joins TRBV7-2 and TRBJ2-5, with D perhaps matching TRBD2 (6 bases). V lost 4 bases to trimming and J lost 5 bases, with 11 bases between them. The CDR3 is 13 residues long. Per germline, CDR1 SGHTA and CDR2 FQGNSA. The CDR3 loop reads CASSSGVVETQYF. CDR3 nucleotides: TGTGCCAGCAGCTCGGGGGTGGTGGAGACCCAGTACTTC.

This clonotype came up many times. V gene TRBV9 combines with J gene TRBJ1-2; D is uncertain. V lost 0 bases and J 0 bases, leaving 9 bases between the germline ends. The germline V gene has CDR1 SGDLS and CDR2 YYNGEE. The CDR3 covers 15 residues. The CDR3 coding sequence is TGTGCCAGCAGCGTAGCTAGGGCCTCTAACTATGGCTACACCTTC. This codes for CASSVARASNYGYTF.

This sequence joins TRBV7-2 and TRBJ2-7, with D maybe TRBD2 (6 bases). Trimming shortened V by 3 bases and J by 3 bases, and 15 bases separated the two germline ends. There are 15 residues in the CDR3. The germline V gene has CDR1 SGHTA and CDR2 FQGNSA. The DNA of the CDR3 is TGTGCCAGCAGCTTCGGAGGGGCCGGCATCTACGAGCAGTACTTC. As protein: CASSFGGAGIYEQYF.

This clonotype was recorded at least ten times. The chain couples TRBV12-3 or TRBV12-4 to TRBJ1-1; D is unresolved. This CDR3 is 14 amino acids long. V lost 3 bases and J lost 0, with 8 bases in between. The CDR3 sequence is CASSFSNLNTEAFF. In DNA, the CDR3 is TGTGCCAGCAGTTTCAGTAACCTGAACACTGAAGCTTTCTTT.

This clonotype was seen many times. Written as DNA, the CDR3 is TGCAGTGCGCCCAGGGGGGCAGGGCAAGAGACCCAGTACTTC. Its protein is CSAPRGAGQETQYF. This sequence joins TRBV20-1 and TRBJ2-5, with D possibly TRBD1 on 7 matching bases. The CDR3 is 14 residues long. Germline CDR1 DFQATT, CDR2 SNEGSKA (reference sequence). V shed 6 bases and J shed 2 bases, with 16 bases lying between them.

This clonotype was counted ten times or more. V gene TRBV7-9 combines with J gene TRBJ1-4; D uncertain. Germline loops: CDR1 SEHNR, CDR2 FQNEAQ (reference sequence). With 8 bases removed from V and 5 bases from J, the gap between germline ends came to 15 bases. The CDR3 totals 14 residues. For the CDR3, the DNA is TGTGCCAGCGGTCTTGAGGACTCGAATGAAAAACTGTTTTTT. Its protein is CASGLEDSNEKLFF.

This clonotype was counted at least ten times. V gene TRBV29-1 combines with J gene TRBJ2-1; 7 positions match TRBD2. The V gene's germline CDR1 is SQVTM and CDR2 ANQGSEA. CDR3 length: 15 residues. The J segment lost 7 bases and the V segment lost 1 base, leaving 10 bases of the junction unmatched. The DNA of the CDR3 is TGCAGCGTTGAAGTGATGGCGGGGGTTATTAATGAGCAGTTCTTC. It translates to CSVEVMAGVINEQFF.

This clonotype was seen ten or more times. This chain links TRBV20-1 with TRBJ2-1; the D is unclear. CDR1 is DFQATT and CDR2 is SNEGSKA in the germline V gene (reference sequence). The V end lost 3 bases, the J end lost 6 bases, and 12 bases lay between the germline ends. The CDR3 is 13 residues long. In nucleotides, the CDR3 is TGCAGTGCTAGTAACCCCCCCTCCAATGAGCAGTTCTTC. Translated: CSASNPPSNEQFF.

This clonotype was seen repeatedly, ten times or more. In nucleotides, the CDR3 is TGTGCCAGCAGAGAACCGGGACAGGGCAACTATGGCTACACCTTC. It encodes CASREPGQGNYGYTF. The rearrangement links TRBV12-3 or TRBV12-4 to TRBJ1-2; 9 bases align to TRBD1. This CDR3 is built from 15 residues. V shed 6 bases and J 2 bases; nucleotides not matched to a gene: 7.

This clonotype has ten or more counts. This rearrangement joins TRBV20-1 to TRBJ2-1, with TRBD2 matching over 11 bases. Germline CDR1 DFQATT, CDR2 SNEGSKA (reference sequence). The junction had 2 bases not matched to a gene; V was cut back by 1 base and J by 0 bases. The CDR3 is made up of 16 amino acids. The CDR3 nucleotides read TGCAGTGCTAGAGTCCTAGCGGGGGGCTCCTACAATGAGCAGTTCTTC. This gives the protein CSARVLAGGSYNEQFF.

This clonotype was found many times. The J gene is TRBJ2-7, the V gene TRBV27; 11 nucleotides align to TRBD1. CDR3 length: 14 amino acids. Germline lookup yields CDR1 MNHEY and CDR2 SMNVEV (reference sequence). Germline trimming cut 5 bases from V and 3 bases from J; bases unmatched to any gene: 3. The CDR3: CASSRGTGGYEQYF. CDR3 DNA sequence: TGTGCCAGCAGTCGCGGGACAGGGGGCTACGAGCAGTACTTC.

The rearrangement uses TRBV7-6 and TRBJ2-3; a possible D gene is TRBD2 (6 bases). The CDR3 is 14 residues long. Looked up from germline, CDR1 is SGHVS and CDR2 is FNYEAQ. The V and J ends lost 5 bases and 7 bases respectively, with 16 bases between them. This CDR3 is CASSPLTSFNTQYF. CDR3 sequence (DNA): TGTGCCAGCAGCCCATTAACTAGCTTTAATACGCAGTATTTT.

Many counts were recorded for this clonotype. This chain connects TRBV6-6 to TRBJ1-5; no clear D. V lost 7 bases, J lost 0 bases, and 19 bases lay in between. This CDR3 comprises 17 residues. Germline V gene data show CDR1 as MNHNY and CDR2 as SVGAGI (reference sequence). CDR3 residues: CASNPLWNYDSNQPQHF. CDR3 coding DNA: TGTGCCAGCAACCCCCTGTGGAATTACGATAGCAATCAGCCCCAGCATTTT.

This clonotype has more than one count but fewer than ten. This chain connects TRBV27 to TRBJ1-5; D is uncertain. CDR1 is MNHEY, CDR2 SMNVEV, per germline (reference sequence). The V and J ends lost 0 bases and 6 bases respectively, with 9 bases between them. This CDR3 is built from 14 residues. In DNA, the CDR3 is TGTGCCAGCAGTTTATCACGGGGAACTCAGCCCCAGCATTTT. Its translation is CASSLSRGTQPQHF.

This clonotype appeared a few times. This sequence joins TRBV10-2 and TRBJ2-2; D gene ambiguous. V lost 8 bases, J lost 5 bases, and 18 bases lay in between. CDR1 and CDR2 from the germline V gene are WSHSY and SAAADI. The CDR3 has 15 residues. In DNA form, the CDR3 reads TGCGCCAGCTGGGGTTACAATGCGCGTACCGGGGAGCTGTTTTTT. This codes for CASWGYNARTGELFF.